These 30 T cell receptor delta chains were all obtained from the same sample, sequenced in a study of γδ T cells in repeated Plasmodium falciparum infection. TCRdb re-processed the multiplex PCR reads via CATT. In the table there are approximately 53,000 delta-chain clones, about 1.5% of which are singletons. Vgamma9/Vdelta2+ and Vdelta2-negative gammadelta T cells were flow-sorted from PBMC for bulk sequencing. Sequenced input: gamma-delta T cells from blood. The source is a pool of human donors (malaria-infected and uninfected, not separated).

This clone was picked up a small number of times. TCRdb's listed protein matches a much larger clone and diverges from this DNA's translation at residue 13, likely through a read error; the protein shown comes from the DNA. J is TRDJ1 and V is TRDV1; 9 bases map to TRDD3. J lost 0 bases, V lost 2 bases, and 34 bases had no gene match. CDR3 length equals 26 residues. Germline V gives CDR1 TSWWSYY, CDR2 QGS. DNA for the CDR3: TGTGCTCTTGGGGAAACGATCCTAAAGCCGCGACCGAGAGACTGGGGGACCCTGAGGTACACCGATAAACTCATCTTT. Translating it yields CALGETILKPRPRDWGTLRYTDKLIF.

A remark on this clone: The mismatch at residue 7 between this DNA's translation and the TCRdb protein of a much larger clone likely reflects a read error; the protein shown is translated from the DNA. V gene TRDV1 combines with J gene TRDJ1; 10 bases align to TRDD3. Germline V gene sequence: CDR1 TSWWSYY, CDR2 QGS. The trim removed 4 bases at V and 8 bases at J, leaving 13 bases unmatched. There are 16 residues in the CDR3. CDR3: CALGGLLRGGIRKLIF. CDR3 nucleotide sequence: TGTGCTCTTGGGGGCCTCCTGAGGGGGGGGATACGCAAACTCATCTTT.

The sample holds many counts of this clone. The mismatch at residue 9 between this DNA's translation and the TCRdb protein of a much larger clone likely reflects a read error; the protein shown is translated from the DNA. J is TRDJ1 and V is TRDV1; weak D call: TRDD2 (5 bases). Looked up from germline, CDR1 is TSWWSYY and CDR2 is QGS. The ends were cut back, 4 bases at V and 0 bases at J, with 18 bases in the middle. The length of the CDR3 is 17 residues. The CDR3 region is CALGGIPRLRYTDKLIF. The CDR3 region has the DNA TGTGCTCTTGGGGGTATTCCTCGGCTCCGTTACACCGATAAACTCATCTTT.

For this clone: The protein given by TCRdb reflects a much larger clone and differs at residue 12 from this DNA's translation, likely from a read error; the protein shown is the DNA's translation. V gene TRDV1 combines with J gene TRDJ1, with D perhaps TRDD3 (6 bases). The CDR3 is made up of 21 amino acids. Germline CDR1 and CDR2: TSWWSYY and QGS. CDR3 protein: CALGKLGYLERRDIVPDKLIF. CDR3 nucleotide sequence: TGTGCTCTTGGGAAGCTTGGATATTTAGAGAGGAGGGATATTGTGCCCGATAAGCTCATCTTT.

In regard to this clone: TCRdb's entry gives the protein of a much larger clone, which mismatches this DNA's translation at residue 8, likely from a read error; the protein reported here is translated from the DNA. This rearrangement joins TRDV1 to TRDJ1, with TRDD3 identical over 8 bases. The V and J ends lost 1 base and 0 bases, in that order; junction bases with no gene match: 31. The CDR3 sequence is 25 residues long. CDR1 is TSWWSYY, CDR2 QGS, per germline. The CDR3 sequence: CALGEPTLLISFNDGGFRYTDKLIF. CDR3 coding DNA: TGTGCTCTTGGGGAACCAACCCTCCTAATCTCTTTTAATGATGGGGGATTCCGGTACACCGATAAACTCATCTTT.

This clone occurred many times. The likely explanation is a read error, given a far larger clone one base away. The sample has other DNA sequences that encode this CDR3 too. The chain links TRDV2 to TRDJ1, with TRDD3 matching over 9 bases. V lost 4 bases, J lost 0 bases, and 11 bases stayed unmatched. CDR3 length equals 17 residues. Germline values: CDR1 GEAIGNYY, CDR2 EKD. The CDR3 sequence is CACDTLLGDPYTDKLIF. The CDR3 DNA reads TGTGCCTGTGATACCTTACTGGGGGACCCATACACCGATAAACTCATCTTT.

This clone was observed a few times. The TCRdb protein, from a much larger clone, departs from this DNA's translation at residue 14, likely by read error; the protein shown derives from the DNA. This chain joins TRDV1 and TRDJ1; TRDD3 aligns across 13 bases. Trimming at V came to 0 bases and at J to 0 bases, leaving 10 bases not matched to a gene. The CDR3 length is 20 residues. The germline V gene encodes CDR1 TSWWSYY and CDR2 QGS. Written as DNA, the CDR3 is TGTGCTCTTGGGGAACTCCTTAACTGGGGGATACGGGCCCACACCGATAAACTCATCTTT. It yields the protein CALGELLNWGIRAHTDKLIF.

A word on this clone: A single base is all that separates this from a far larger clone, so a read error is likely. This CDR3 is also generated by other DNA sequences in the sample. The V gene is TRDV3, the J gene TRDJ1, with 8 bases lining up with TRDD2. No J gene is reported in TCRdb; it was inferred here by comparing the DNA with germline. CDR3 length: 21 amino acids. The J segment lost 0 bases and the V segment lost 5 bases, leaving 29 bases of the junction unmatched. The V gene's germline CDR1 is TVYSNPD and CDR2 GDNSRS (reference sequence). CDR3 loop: CALKDFLRFFPGGDYTDKLIF. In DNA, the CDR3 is TGTGCCCTAAAAGACTTCCTACGTTTTTTTCCGGGGGGAGATTACACCGATAAACTCATCTTT.

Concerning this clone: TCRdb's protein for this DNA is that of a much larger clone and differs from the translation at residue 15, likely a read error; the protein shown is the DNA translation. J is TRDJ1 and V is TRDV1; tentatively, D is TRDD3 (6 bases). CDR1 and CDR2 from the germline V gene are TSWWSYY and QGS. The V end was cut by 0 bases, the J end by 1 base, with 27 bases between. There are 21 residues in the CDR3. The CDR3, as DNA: TGTGCTCTTGGGGAACTAGGGCACTACTTCGGATACCTGAGGCTCACCGATAAACTCATCTTT. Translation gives CALGELGHYFGYLRLTDKLIF.

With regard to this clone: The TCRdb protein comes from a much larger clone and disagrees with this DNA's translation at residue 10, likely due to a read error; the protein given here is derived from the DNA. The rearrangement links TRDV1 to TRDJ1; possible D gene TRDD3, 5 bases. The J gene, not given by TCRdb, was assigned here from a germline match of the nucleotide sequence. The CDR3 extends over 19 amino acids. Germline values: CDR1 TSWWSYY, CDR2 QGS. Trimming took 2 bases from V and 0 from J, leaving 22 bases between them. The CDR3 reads CALGETWGPTGKYTDKLIF. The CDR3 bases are TGTGCTCTTGGGGAAACGTGGGGTCCCACAGGGAAGTACACCGATAAACTCATCTTT.

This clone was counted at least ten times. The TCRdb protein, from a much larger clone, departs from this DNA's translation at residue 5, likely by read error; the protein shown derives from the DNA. The CDR3 protein is CACDADEGSQSTGGAYTDKLIF. CDR3 nucleotide sequence: TGTGCCTGTGACGCCGACGAAGGAAGTCAGAGTACTGGGGGGGCCTACACCGATAAACTCATCTTT. V usage is TRDV2 and J usage is TRDJ1; 8 bases line up with TRDD3. Germline V gene lookup returns CDR1 GEAIGNYY and CDR2 EKD. The trim removed 3 bases at V and 0 bases at J, leaving 26 bases unmatched. The CDR3 has 22 amino acids.

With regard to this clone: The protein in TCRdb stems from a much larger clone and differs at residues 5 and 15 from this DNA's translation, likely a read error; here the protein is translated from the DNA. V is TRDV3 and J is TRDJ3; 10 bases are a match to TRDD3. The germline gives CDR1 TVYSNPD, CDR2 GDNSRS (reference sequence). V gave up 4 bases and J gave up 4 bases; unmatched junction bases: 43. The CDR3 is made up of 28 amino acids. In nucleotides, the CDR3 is TGTGCCTCTCCGGTGTCCCCGGTGGTCCCGTCCCGCGAGTACCGGGGGATACGCGGCTGGTGGGACACCCGACAGATGTTTTTC. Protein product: CASPVSPVVPSREYRGIRGWWDTRQMFF.

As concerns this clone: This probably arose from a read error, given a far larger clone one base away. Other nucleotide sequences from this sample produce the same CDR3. The chain's CDR3 is CALGSCAPTPWDWGPPYTDKLIF. The CDR3 DNA sequence: TGTGCTCTTGGGTCCTGTGCTCCTACTCCTTGGGATTGGGGGCCACCTTACACCGATAAACTCATCTTT. The chain combines TRDV1 with TRDJ1; D may match TRDD2 or TRDD3 (6 bases each). In the absence of a J gene in TCRdb, the DNA was matched to germline to assign it here. V was trimmed by 5 bases and J by 0 bases, leaving 37 bases between them. This CDR3 contains 23 residues. Germline CDR1 and CDR2: TSWWSYY and QGS.

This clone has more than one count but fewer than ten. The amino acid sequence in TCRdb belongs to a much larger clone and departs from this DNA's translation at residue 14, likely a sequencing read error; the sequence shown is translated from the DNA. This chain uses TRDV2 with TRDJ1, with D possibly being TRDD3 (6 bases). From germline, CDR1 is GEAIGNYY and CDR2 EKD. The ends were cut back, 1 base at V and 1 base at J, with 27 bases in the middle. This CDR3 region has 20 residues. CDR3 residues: CACDTLRVLGGPVLTDKLIF. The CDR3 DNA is TGTGCCTGTGACACTCTTAGAGTACTGGGTGGGCCGGTCCTCACCGATAAACTCATCTTT.

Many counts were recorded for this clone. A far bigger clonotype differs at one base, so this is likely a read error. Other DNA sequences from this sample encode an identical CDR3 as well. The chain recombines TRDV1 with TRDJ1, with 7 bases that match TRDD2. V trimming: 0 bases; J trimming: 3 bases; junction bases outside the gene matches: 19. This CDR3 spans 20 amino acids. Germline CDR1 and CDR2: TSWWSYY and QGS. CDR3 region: CALGELSYSTRDPKADKLIF. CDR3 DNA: TGTGCTCTTGGGGAACTTTCCTACTCCACAAGGGATCCGAAGGCCGATAAACTCATCTTT.

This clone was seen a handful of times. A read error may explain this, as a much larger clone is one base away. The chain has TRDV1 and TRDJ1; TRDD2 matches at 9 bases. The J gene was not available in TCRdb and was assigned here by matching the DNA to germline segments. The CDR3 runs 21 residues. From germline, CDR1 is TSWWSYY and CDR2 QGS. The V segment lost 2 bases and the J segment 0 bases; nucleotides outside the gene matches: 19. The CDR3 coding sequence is TGTGCTCTTGGGGAAGGCCTTCCTACGGTATGGGGGTCCCTGTACACCGATAAACTCATCTTT. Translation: CALGEGLPTVWGSLYTDKLIF.

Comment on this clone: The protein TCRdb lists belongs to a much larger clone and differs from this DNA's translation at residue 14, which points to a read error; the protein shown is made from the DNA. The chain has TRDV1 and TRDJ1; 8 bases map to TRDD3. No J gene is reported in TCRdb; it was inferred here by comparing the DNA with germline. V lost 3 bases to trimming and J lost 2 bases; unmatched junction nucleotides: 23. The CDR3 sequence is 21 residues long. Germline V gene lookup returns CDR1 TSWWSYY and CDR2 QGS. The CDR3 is CALGDGYRQGYGFCLTDKLIF. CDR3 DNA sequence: TGTGCTCTTGGGGATGGTTATAGACAGGGATACGGTTTTTGTTTGACCGATAAACTCATCTTT.

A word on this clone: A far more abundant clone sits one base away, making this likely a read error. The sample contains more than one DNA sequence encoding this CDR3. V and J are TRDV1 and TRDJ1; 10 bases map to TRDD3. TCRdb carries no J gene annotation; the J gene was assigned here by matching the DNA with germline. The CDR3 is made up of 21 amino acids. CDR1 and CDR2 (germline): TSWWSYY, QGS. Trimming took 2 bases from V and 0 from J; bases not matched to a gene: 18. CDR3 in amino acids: CALGESLPYWGIPPNTDKLIF. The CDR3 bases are TGTGCTCTTGGGGAATCCCTCCCCTACTGGGGGATCCCTCCTAACACCGATAAACTCATCTTT.

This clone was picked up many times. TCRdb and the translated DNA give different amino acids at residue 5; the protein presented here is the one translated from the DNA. CDR3 in DNA: TGTGCCTGTGACGCGGGTGGGGCCCTTAGCTCCTGGGACACACGACAGATGTTTTTC. Translating gives CACDAGGALSSWDTRQMFF. The chain joins TRDV2 to TRDJ3, with TRDD3 as a possible D gene (5 bases). CDR3 size: 19 residues. Germline-derived CDR1 and CDR2 are GEAIGNYY and EKD.

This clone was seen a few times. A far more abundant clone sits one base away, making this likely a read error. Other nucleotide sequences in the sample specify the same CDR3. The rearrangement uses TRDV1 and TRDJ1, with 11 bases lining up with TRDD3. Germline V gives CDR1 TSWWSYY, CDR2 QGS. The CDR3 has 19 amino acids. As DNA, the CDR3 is TGTGCCCTTGGGGGATTCGATAACTACGTACTGGGGGATATCGATAAACTCATCTTT. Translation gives CALGGFDNYVLGDIDKLIF.

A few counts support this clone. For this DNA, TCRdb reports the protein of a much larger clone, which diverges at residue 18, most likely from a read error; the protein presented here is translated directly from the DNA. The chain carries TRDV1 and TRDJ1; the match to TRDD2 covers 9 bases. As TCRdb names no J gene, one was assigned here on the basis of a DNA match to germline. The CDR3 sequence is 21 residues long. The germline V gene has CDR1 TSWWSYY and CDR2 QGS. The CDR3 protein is CALGGFAFLRFTGDYTDELIF. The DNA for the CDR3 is TGTGCTCTTGGGGGGTTCGCCTTCCTACGGTTTACTGGGGACTATACCGATGAACTCATCTTT.

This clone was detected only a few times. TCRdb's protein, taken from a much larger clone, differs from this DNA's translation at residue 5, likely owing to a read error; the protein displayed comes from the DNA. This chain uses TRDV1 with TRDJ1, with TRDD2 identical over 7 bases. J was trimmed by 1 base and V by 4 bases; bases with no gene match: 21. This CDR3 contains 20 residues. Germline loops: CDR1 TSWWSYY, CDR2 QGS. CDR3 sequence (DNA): TGTGCTCTTGGGGGATTCCGAAATTCCTACCTTGTAGGGGTCACCGATAAACTCATCTTT. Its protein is CALGGFRNSYLVGVTDKLIF.

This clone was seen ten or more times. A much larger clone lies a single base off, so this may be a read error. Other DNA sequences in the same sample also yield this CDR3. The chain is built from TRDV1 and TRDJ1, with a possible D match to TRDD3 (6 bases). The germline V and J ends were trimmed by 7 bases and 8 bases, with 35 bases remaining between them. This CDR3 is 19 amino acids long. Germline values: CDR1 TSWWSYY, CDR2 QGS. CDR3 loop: CALVELPRLGLLNYLKLIF. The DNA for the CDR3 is TGTGCTCTTGTGGAGCTGCCGAGGCTGGGGCTACTAAACTACCTGAAACTCATCTTT.

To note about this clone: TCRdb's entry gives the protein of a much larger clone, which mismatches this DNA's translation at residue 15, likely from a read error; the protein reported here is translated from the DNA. The CDR3 region has the DNA TGTGCTCTTGGGGACTCGGCCTTCCTACTAATACTGGGGGAGGCCAGACCCCTGATCTTT. It is translated as CALGDSAFLLILGEARPLIF. The gene calls are TRDV1 and TRDJ4; D possibly uses TRDD2 or TRDD3 (9 bases each). Since TCRdb gives no J gene, matching the DNA to germline was used here to assign it. Trimming shortened V by 3 bases and J by 0 bases, and 29 bases separated the two germline ends. The CDR3 is 20 residues long. Germline CDR1 reads TSWWSYY; CDR2 reads QGS.

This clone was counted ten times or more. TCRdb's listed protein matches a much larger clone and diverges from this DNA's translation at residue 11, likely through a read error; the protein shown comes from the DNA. The CDR3 coding sequence is TGTGCTCTTGGGGCCCAGGGCTCCTTCGTCCGGGGGGATACCGATAAACTCATCTTT. Residues: CALGAQGSFVRGDTDKLIF. This rearrangement joins TRDV1 to TRDJ1; 7 positions agree with TRDD3. The CDR3 covers 19 residues. Germline V gene data show CDR1 as TSWWSYY and CDR2 as QGS. J lost 2 bases, V lost 4 bases, and 19 bases had no gene match.

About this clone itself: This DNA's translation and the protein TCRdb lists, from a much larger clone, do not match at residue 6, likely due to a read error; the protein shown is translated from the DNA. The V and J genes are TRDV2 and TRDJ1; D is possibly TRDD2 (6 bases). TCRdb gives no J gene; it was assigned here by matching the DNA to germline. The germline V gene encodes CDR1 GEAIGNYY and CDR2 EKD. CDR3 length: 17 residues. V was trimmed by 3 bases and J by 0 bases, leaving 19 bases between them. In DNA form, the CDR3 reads TGTGCCTGTGACCCTCCTACTAAAGCCCAGTACACCGATAAACTCATCTTT. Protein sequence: CACDPPTKAQYTDKLIF.

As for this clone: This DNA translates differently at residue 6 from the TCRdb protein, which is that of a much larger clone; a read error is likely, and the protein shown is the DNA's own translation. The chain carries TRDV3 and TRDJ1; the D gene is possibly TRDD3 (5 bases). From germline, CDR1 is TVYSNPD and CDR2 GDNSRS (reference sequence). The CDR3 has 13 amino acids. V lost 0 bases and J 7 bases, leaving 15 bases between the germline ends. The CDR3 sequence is CAFRLVIQSKLIF. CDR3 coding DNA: TGTGCCTTTAGGTTGGTGATACAGTCTAAACTCATCTTT.

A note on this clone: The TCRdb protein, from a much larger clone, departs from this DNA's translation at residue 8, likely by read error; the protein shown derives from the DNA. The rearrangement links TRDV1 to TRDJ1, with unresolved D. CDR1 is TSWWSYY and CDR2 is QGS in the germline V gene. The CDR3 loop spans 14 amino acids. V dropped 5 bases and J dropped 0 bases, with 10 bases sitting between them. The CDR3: CALGIPKHTDKLIF. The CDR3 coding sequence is TGTGCTCTTGGGATTCCCAAGCACACCGATAAACTCATCTTT.

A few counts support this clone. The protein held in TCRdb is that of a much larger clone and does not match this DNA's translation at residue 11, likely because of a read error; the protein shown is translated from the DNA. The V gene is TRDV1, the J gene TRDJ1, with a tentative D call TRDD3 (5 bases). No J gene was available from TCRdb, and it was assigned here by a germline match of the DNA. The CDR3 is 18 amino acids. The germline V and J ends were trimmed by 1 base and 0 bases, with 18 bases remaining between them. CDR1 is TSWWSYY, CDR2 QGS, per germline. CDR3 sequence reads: CALGEQLRWGPYTDKLIF. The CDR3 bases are TGTGCTCTTGGGGAACAACTACGATGGGGACCGTACACCGATAAACTCATCTTT.

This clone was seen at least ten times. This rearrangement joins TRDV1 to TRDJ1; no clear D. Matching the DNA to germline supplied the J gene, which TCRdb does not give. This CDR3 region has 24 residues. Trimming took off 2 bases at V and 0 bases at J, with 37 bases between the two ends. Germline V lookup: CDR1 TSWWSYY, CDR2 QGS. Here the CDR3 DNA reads TGTGCTCTTGGGGAATGTGGATTCCGTACTGCCGGATGGTACTACATCGAGTACACCGATAAACTCATCTTT. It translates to CALGECGFRTAGWYYIEYTDKLIF.